Below, 15 T cell receptor beta chains from the same sample are listed, as sequenced in a study of T cells after yellow fever vaccination (dated by TCRdb to between 2019 and 2020). Libraries were prepared through 5' RACE. TCRdb shows the sequencer as Illumina HiSeq 2500. The public reads were reprocessed in TCRdb via fastp at Q25 and MiXCR, keeping in-frame beta chains. For every CDR3 protein sequence, its rows merge into one entry that carries the most common genes and DNA. For this sample there are 450,000 to 600,000 distinct CDR3 sequences; roughly 13% appear just once. The ten largest clones represent over 12% of the sample. The sample's treatment or condition label, decoded: live attenuated yellow fever vaccine strain. The sequences come from PBMCs, collected on the day of the yellow fever booster vaccination. These receptors were collected from a man aged 25-45 years who received the YFV17D yellow fever vaccine.

This clonotype was seen more than once but under ten times. The chain links TRBV7-2 to TRBJ2-4, with D hard to call. This CDR3 comprises 15 residues. Trimming removed 1 base at V and 3 bases at J, with 10 bases between. The germline V gene encodes CDR1 SGHTA and CDR2 FQGNSA. This CDR3 reads CASSLVGRIKNIQYF. The DNA for the CDR3 is TGTGCCAGCAGCTTAGTAGGAAGGATCAAAAACATTCAGTACTTC. Full variable domain (missing parts from reference TRBV7-2 and TRBJ2-4): GAGVSQSPSNKVTEKGKDVELRCDPISGHTALYWYRQSLGQGLEFLIYFQGNSAPDKSGLPSDRFSAERTGGSVSTLTIQRTQQEDSAVYLCASSLVGRIKNIQYFGAGTRLSVL.

This clonotype has more than one count but fewer than ten. The CDR3 region has the DNA TGTGCCAGCAGCTTTTCCATCAACAATGAGCAGTTCTTC. This gives the protein CASSFSINNEQFF. The gene calls are TRBV7-7 and TRBJ2-1; no clear D gene. Germline lookup yields CDR1 SSHAT and CDR2 FNYEAQ (reference sequence). The V end was cut by 3 bases, the J end by 5 bases, with 8 bases between. This CDR3 is 13 amino acids long.

V gene TRBV12-3 or TRBV12-4 combines with J gene TRBJ1-4, with D perhaps matching TRBD1 (5 bases). V gave up 8 bases and J gave up 8 bases, with 12 bases separating them. This CDR3 contains 12 residues. The CDR3 sequence: CASSGTWEKLFF. CDR3 coding DNA: TGTGCCAGCTCAGGGACGTGGGAAAAACTGTTTTTT.

The gene calls are TRBV15 and TRBJ2-1; D gene ambiguous. The V end lost 5 bases, the J end lost 6 bases, and 11 bases lay between the germline ends. CDR3 length: 13 amino acids. Germline V lookup: CDR1 LNHNV, CDR2 YYDKDF (reference sequence). CDR3 residues: CATSGKSLNEQFF. Here the CDR3 DNA reads TGTGCCACCAGCGGAAAATCCCTCAATGAGCAGTTCTTC.

The rearrangement joins TRBV18 to TRBJ2-3; D is possibly TRBD1 or TRBD2 (6 bases each). The ends were cut back, 6 bases at V and 3 bases at J, with 13 bases in the middle. The germline gives CDR1 KGHSH, CDR2 LQKENI. The CDR3 runs to 14 residues. CDR3 protein: CASSKGGGTDTQYF. The CDR3 coding sequence is TGTGCCAGCTCTAAAGGAGGGGGAACAGATACGCAGTATTTT.

V and J are TRBV29-1 and TRBJ2-2; D gene uncertain. CDR1 and CDR2 (germline): SQVTM, ANQGSEA. V lost 5 bases to trimming and J lost 5 bases, with 12 bases between them. The CDR3 is 13 amino acids. The CDR3 loop reads CSVSREETGELFF. CDR3 coding DNA: TGCAGCGTTTCTAGAGAGGAAACCGGGGAGCTGTTTTTT.

V is TRBV3-1 and J is TRBJ2-5; 14 positions match TRBD2. The CDR3 length is 15 residues. Germline V gene sequence: CDR1 LGHDT, CDR2 YNNKEL (reference sequence). Trimming removed 6 bases from V and 2 bases from J; junction bases left unmatched: 2. CDR3 protein: CASRGTSGSQETQYF. The CDR3 nucleotides are TGTGCCAGCAGAGGGACTAGCGGGAGTCAAGAGACCCAGTACTTC.

The chain combines TRBV7-9 with TRBJ2-3; the D is unclear. CDR1 SEHNR and CDR2 FQNEAQ come from the germline V gene (reference sequence). Trimming pared 5 bases from V and 2 bases from J, leaving 11 bases between. This CDR3 is built from 14 residues. For the CDR3, the DNA is TGTGCCAGCAGCCCCTTTCGACCCACAGATACGCAGTATTTT. It translates to CASSPFRPTDTQYF.

The rearrangement joins TRBV12-3 or TRBV12-4 to TRBJ1-1, with D hard to call. Trimming pared 3 bases from V and 2 bases from J, leaving 10 bases between. This CDR3 has 14 residues. DNA for the CDR3: TGTGCCAGCAGTTTGAGCAGGCGAAACACTGAAGCTTTCTTT. Its protein is CASSLSRRNTEAFF.

This clonotype was detected many times. The rearrangement links TRBV7-9 to TRBJ1-5, with 9 positions matching TRBD1. The CDR3 has 14 amino acids. The V segment lost 5 bases and the J segment 1 base; nucleotides outside the gene matches: 0. In germline, CDR1 is SEHNR, CDR2 FQNEAQ (reference sequence). CDR3 amino acids: CASSGQGSNQPQHF. CDR3 nucleotide sequence: TGTGCCAGCAGCGGACAGGGGAGCAATCAGCCCCAGCATTTT.

This clonotype was picked up a small number of times. The chain carries TRBV7-2 and TRBJ2-7; D call uncertain. This CDR3 is built from 13 residues. V dropped 8 bases and J dropped 4 bases, with 15 bases sitting between them. Germline loops: CDR1 SGHTA, CDR2 FQGNSA. The CDR3 DNA reads as TGTGCCAGCCATGAAGGTAAAGCTTACGAGCAGTACTTC. It is translated as CASHEGKAYEQYF.

J is TRBJ2-1 and V is TRBV7-2, with 8 bases identical to TRBD2. CDR1 and CDR2 from the germline V gene are SGHTA and FQGNSA. The junction had 8 bases not matched to a gene; V was cut back by 4 bases and J by 0 bases. The CDR3 covers 17 residues. The CDR3 DNA follows: TGTGCCAGCAGCTCCTTCTACAGCGGGAGCTCCTACAATGAGCAGTTCTTC. Translated: CASSSFYSGSSYNEQFF.

A few counts support this clonotype. The chain carries TRBV28 and TRBJ1-4; TRBD1 matches at 7 bases. Trimming at V came to 4 bases and at J to 7 bases, leaving 6 bases not matched to a gene. There are 14 residues in the CDR3. Germline lookup yields CDR1 MDHEN and CDR2 SYDVKM. The CDR3 protein is CASSSGQSPEKLFF. The CDR3 region has the DNA TGTGCCAGCAGTTCGGGACAGTCCCCTGAAAAACTGTTTTTT.

This clonotype has only a few counts. CDR3 residues: CASSPSDGDPYMATNEKLFF. The DNA of the CDR3 is TGTGCCAGCAGCCCTAGCGATGGGGACCCGTACATGGCAACTAATGAAAAACTGTTTTTT. The J gene is TRBJ1-4, the V gene TRBV7-6; the D gene is possibly TRBD1 (5 bases). The CDR3 runs 20 residues. CDR1 SGHVS and CDR2 FNYEAQ come from the germline V gene. With 5 bases removed from V and 0 bases from J, the gap between germline ends came to 25 bases.

This clonotype was seen a handful of times. The chain joins TRBV6-1 to TRBJ2-7; 13 bases align to TRBD2. After removal of 6 bases from V and 3 bases from J, the junction contained 5 bases not matched to a gene. Germline V gene data show CDR1 as MNHNS and CDR2 as SASEGT. CDR3 length: 15 amino acids. The CDR3 protein is CASSQLAGGVYEQYF. As DNA, the CDR3 is TGTGCCAGCAGCCAACTAGCGGGAGGGGTCTACGAGCAGTACTTC.